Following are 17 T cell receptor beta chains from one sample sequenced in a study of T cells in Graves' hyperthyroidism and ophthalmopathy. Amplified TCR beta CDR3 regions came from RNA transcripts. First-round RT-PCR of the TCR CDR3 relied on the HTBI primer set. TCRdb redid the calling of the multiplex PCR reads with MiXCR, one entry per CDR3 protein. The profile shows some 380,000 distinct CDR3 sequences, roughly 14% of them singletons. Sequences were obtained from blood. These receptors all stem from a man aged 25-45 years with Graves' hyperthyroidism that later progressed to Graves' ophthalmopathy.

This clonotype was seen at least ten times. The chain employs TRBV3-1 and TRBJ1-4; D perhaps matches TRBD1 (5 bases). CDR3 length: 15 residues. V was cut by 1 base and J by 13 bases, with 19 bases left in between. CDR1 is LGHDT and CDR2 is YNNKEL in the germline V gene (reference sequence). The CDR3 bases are TGTGCCAGCAGCCAAGGTGGGGCGGGCCCAGTGGGACTGTTTTTT. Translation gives CASSQGGAGPVGLFF.

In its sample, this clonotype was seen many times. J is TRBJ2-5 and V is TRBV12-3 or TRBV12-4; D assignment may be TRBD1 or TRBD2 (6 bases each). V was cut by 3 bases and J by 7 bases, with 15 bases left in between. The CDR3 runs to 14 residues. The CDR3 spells CASSLGDTGGTQYF. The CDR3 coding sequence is TGTGCCAGCAGTTTGGGGGACACCGGGGGGACCCAGTACTTC.

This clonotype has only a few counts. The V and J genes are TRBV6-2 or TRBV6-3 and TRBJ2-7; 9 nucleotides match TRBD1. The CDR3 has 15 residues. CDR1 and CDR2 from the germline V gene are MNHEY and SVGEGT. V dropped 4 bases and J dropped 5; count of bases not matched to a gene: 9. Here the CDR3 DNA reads TGTGCCAGCAGTTCCAACGGACAGGGGTTTGACGAGCAGTACTTC. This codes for CASSSNGQGFDEQYF.

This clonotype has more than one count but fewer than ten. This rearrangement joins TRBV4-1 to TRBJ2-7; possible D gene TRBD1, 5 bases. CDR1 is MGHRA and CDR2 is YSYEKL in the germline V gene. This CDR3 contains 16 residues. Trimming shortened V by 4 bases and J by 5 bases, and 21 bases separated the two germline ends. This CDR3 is CASSLSDITGFNEQYF. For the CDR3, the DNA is TGCGCCAGCAGCCTATCGGACATTACTGGATTTAACGAGCAGTACTTC.

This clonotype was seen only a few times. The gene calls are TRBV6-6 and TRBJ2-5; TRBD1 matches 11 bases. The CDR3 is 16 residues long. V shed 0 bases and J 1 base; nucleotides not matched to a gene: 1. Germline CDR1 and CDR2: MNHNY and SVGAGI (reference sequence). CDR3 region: CASSYSGQGAQETQYF. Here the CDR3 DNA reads TGTGCCAGCAGTTACTCCGGACAGGGGGCCCAAGAGACCCAGTACTTC.

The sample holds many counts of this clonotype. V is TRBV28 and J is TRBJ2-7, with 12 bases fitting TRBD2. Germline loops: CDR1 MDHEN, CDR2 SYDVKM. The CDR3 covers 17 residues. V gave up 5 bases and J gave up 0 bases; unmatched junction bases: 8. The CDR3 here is CASSTLTSGGASYEQYF. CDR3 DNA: TGTGCCAGCAGTACCTTGACTAGCGGGGGAGCCTCCTACGAGCAGTACTTC.

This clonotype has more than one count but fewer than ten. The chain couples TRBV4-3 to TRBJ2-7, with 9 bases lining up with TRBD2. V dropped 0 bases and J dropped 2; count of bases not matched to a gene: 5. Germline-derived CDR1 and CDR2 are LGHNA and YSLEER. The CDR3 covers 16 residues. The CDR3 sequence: CASSQDPLAGTYEQYF. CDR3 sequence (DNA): TGCGCCAGCAGCCAAGATCCCCTAGCGGGGACCTACGAGCAGTACTTC.

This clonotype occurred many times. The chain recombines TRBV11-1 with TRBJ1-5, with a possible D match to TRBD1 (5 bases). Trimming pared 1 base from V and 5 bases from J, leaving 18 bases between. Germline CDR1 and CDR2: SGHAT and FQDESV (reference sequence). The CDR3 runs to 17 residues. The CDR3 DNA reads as TGTGCCAGCAGCTTAGTTCCAACAGGACATTCCCATCAGCCCCAGCATTTT. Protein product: CASSLVPTGHSHQPQHF.

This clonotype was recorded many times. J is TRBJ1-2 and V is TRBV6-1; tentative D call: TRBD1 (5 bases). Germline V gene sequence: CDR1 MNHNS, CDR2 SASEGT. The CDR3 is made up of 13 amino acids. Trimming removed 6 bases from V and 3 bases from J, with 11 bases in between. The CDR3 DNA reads TGTGCCAGCAGGACAGTTGGTTACTATGGCTACACCTTC. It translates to CASRTVGYYGYTF.

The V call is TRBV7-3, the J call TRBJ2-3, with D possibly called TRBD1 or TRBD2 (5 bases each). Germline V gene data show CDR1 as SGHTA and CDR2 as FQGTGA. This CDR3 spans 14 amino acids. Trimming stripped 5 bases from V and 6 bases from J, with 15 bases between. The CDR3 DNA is TGTGCCAGCAGCCTTACCGGGGCCTGGGATACGCAGTATTTT. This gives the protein CASSLTGAWDTQYF.

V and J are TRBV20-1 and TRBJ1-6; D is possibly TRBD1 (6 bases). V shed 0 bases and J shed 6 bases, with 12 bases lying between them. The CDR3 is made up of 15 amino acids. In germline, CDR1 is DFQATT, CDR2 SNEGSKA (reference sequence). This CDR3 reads CSARDHGGGNSPLHF. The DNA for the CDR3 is TGCAGTGCTAGAGATCATGGAGGGGGTAATTCACCCCTCCACTTT.

CDR3 sequence reads: CASSVGTSGGARTGELFF. CDR3 DNA sequence: TGTGCCAGCAGCGTAGGAACTAGCGGGGGGGCCCGTACCGGGGAGCTGTTTTTT. The chain has TRBV9 and TRBJ2-2, with TRBD2 matching over 13 bases. Germline V gene data show CDR1 as SGDLS and CDR2 as YYNGEE. The V and J ends lost 0 bases and 5 bases, in that order; junction bases with no gene match: 7. This CDR3 has 18 residues. Full variable domain (outside the CDR3, taken from reference TRBV9 and TRBJ2-2): DSGVTQTPKHLITATGQRVTLRCSPRSGDLSVYWYQQSLDQGLQFLIQYYNGEERAKGNILERFSAQQFPDLHSELNLSSLELGDSALYFCASSVGTSGGARTGELFFGEGSRLTVL.

The CDR3 is CAYTSVGAPGETQYF. DNA of the CDR3: TGTGCCTACACTAGCGTCGGGGCACCGGGAGAGACCCAGTACTTC. The chain combines TRBV30 with TRBJ2-5; TRBD2 agrees at 7 bases. Looked up from germline, CDR1 is GTSNPN and CDR2 is SVGIG (reference sequence). V lost 7 bases, J lost 4 bases, and 15 bases stayed unmatched. CDR3 size: 15 residues. The whole variable domain, filled in from reference TRBV30 and TRBJ2-5, reads SQTIHQWPATLVQPVGSPLSLECTVEGTSNPNLYWYRQAAGRGLQLLFYSVGIGQISSEVPQNLSASRPQDRQFILSSKKLLLSDSGFYLCAYTSVGAPGETQYFGPGTRLLVL.

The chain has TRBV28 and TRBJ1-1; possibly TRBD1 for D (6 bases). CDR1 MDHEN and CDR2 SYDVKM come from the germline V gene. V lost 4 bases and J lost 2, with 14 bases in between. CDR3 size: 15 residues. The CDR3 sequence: CASSWGARLNTEAFF. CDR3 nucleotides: TGTGCCAGCAGTTGGGGGGCCAGACTTAACACTGAAGCTTTCTTT.

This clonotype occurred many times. For the CDR3, the DNA is TGCGCCAGCAGCTTGTCGTTTTTCCCAGATACGCAGTATTTT. It yields the protein CASSLSFFPDTQYF. The chain uses TRBV5-1 and TRBJ2-3, with D unresolved. Germline-derived CDR1 and CDR2 are SGHRS and YFSETQ. The germline V and J ends were trimmed by 1 base and 4 bases, with 10 bases remaining between them. CDR3 length: 14 amino acids.

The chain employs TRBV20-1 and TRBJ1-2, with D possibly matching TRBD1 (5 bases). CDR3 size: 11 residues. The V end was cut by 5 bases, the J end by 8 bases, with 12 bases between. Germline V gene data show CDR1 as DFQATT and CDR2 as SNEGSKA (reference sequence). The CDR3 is CSAGRVFGYTF. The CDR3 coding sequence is TGCAGTGCTGGCAGGGTGTTCGGCTACACCTTC.

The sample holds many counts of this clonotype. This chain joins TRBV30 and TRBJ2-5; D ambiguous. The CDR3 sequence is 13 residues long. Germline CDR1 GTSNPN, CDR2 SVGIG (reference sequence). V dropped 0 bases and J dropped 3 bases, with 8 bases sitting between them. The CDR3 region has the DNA TGTGCCTGGAGTGTCTATCGGGAAGAGACCCAGTACTTC. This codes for CAWSVYREETQYF.